Listed below are T cell receptor beta chains from one sample, sequenced in a study of blood T cell repertoires in COVID-19. TCRdb's table, derived via immunoSEQ multiplex PCR, lists solely in-frame clones and lacks some. Of hundreds of thousands of clones in the sample, roughly 85% were seen once. Sequenced sample: peripheral blood. The source of these receptors is a human donor in a cohort sampled during active COVID-19. Each CDR3 is given with its conserved first and last residue. The order of the fields is V gene, clone size, D gene, J gene, CDR3 DNA, CDR3 protein. A D gene is named only where the DNA matches it firmly. Not all rows give a size; the values are once, few, many and, for expanded clones, a class.

V: TRBV5-1
size: -
D: TRBD1
J: TRBJ1-2
DNA: TGCGCCAGCAGCTCTTTCGACAGGGGTGGCTACACCTTC
CDR3: CASSSFDRGGYTF

V: TRBV9
size: -
D: TRBD1
J: TRBJ1-2
DNA: TGTGCCAGCAGCGTAAACTCAGGGGGCGTATACTATGGCTACACCTTC
CDR3: CASSVNSGGVYYGYTF

V: TRBV4-1
size: -
D: -
J: TRBJ2-7
DNA: TGCGCCAGCAGCCAAGGAGGGGGCTACGAGCAGTACTTC
CDR3: CASSQGGGYEQYF

V: TRBV2
size: -
D: -
J: TRBJ2-1
DNA: TGTGCCAGCACTGAGGCTAGCAGGCGGAATGAGCAGTTCTTC
CDR3: CASTEASRRNEQFF

V: TRBV7-9
size: many
D: -
J: TRBJ1-1
DNA: TGTGCCAGCAGCCAGACTATGGGCACTGAAGCTTTCTTT
CDR3: CASSQTMGTEAFF

V: TRBV7-2
size: -
D: -
J: TRBJ2-5
DNA: TGTGCCAGCAGCTTTTCGGAGACCCAGTACTTC
CDR3: CASSFSETQYF

V: TRBV24-1
size: -
D: TRBD1
J: TRBJ1-2
DNA: TGTGCCACCAGTGACGAAGGCCAGGGGGATAACTATGGCTACACCTTC
CDR3: CATSDEGQGDNYGYTF

V: TRBV5-1
size: -
D: -
J: TRBJ1-1
DNA: TGCGCCAGCAGCTTGGCGGGAGGGCACACTGAAGCTTTCTTT
CDR3: CASSLAGGHTEAFF

V: TRBV7-7
size: -
D: -
J: TRBJ1-5
DNA: TGTGCCTGCCGGCGGGGCGCGGTCCTCCAGCCCCAGCATTTT
CDR3: CACRRGAVLQPQHF

V: TRBV9
size: -
D: -
J: TRBJ1-2
DNA: TGTGCCAGCACCCATCCTGGGGGCGCTGGCTACACCTTC
CDR3: CASTHPGGAGYTF

V: TRBV29-1
size: -
D: -
J: TRBJ1-4
DNA: TGCAGCGTTGATGCGGCACCATTCGCTGCTAATGAAAAACTGTTTTTT
CDR3: CSVDAAPFAANEKLFF

V: TRBV19
size: -
D: TRBD1
J: TRBJ2-7
DNA: TGTGCCAGTAGTATGCAGGGGGCGGGGATCGAGCAGTACTTC
CDR3: CASSMQGAGIEQYF

V: TRBV7-9
size: -
D: TRBD1
J: TRBJ1-6
DNA: TGTGCCAGCAGCGCGGGACAGGGTTATTCACCCCTCCACTTT
CDR3: CASSAGQGYSPLHF

V: TRBV5-1
size: -
D: TRBD1
J: TRBJ2-1
DNA: TGCGCCAGCAGCCCTTACGGGACAGGGTTGCCCTACAATGAGCAGTTCTTC
CDR3: CASSPYGTGLPYNEQFF

V: TRBV6-1
size: few
D: -
J: TRBJ1-1
DNA: TGTGCCAGCAGTGAAACAGGGTGGGACACTGAAGCTTTCTTT
CDR3: CASSETGWDTEAFF

V: TRBV7-9
size: -
D: TRBD1
J: TRBJ1-4
DNA: TGTGCCAGTAAGGACAGGGATAATGAAAAACTGTTTTTT
CDR3: CASKDRDNEKLFF

V: TRBV19
size: -
D: TRBD2
J: TRBJ2-2
DNA: TGTGCCAGTAGTATTCCCCCGGGACTAGCCGGCGGGGAGCTGTTTTTT
CDR3: CASSIPPGLAGGELFF

V: TRBV15
size: -
D: -
J: TRBJ2-3
DNA: TGTGCCACCAGCAGAGGGGTTCAGGGCTGGGGCACAGATACGCAGTATTTT
CDR3: CATSRGVQGWGTDTQYF

V: TRBV11-2
size: few
D: -
J: TRBJ1-2
DNA: TGTGCCAGCGTGGGGTTGTCTCAGGGTGGCTACACCTTC
CDR3: CASVGLSQGGYTF

V: TRBV24-1
size: -
D: -
J: TRBJ1-2
DNA: TGTGCCACCAGTGATTTGCAGGGAATTGGCTACACCTTC
CDR3: CATSDLQGIGYTF

V: TRBV9
size: many
D: -
J: TRBJ1-3
DNA: TGTGCCAGCAGCGTACTCCCCAGAGGCAACACCATATATTTT
CDR3: CASSVLPRGNTIYF

V: TRBV3-1/TRBV3-2
size: -
D: TRBD2
J: TRBJ2-1
DNA: TGTGCCAGCAGCCAGGGGCAGACCGGGACTAGCGACGAGCAGTTCTTC
CDR3: CASSQGQTGTSDEQFF

V: TRBV4-1
size: -
D: -
J: TRBJ1-2
DNA: TGCGCCAGCAGCCTCCCTCTATACGGGGGTGGCTACACCTTC
CDR3: CASSLPLYGGGYTF

V: TRBV30
size: -
D: -
J: TRBJ2-7
DNA: TGTGCCTGGAGTGTAAGTCCCGGGCCGGGATACGAGCAGTACTTC
CDR3: CAWSVSPGPGYEQYF

V: TRBV25-1
size: -
D: TRBD1
J: TRBJ1-1
DNA: TGTGCCAGCAGTGCCGGACAGGGAACTGAAGCTTTCTTT
CDR3: CASSAGQGTEAFF

V: TRBV18
size: once
D: TRBD1
J: TRBJ1-6
DNA: TGTGCCAGCTCCCAGGGACAGTATAATTCACCCCTCCACTTT
CDR3: CASSQGQYNSPLHF

V: TRBV7-3
size: -
D: TRBD1
J: TRBJ2-1
DNA: TGTGCCAGCAGCTTAACGGGGGGACAGGGCCCCTTGGAGCAGTTCTTC
CDR3: CASSLTGGQGPLEQFF

V: TRBV5-1
size: -
D: TRBD1
J: TRBJ2-5
DNA: TGCGCCAGCAGCGGGGGGCGACAGGGGGCCTGGGAGACCCAGTACTTC
CDR3: CASSGGRQGAWETQYF

V: TRBV30
size: -
D: -
J: TRBJ1-1
DNA: TGTGCCTGGAAGTTGAGCTCCTCCCGCCGAGGAGCTTTCTTT
CDR3: CAWKLSSSRRGAFF

V: TRBV6-5
size: -
D: TRBD1
J: TRBJ2-4
DNA: TGTGCCAGCAGACAGCAACAGGGGCCTGCGGACATTCAGTACTTC
CDR3: CASRQQQGPADIQYF

V: TRBV7-3
size: -
D: TRBD2
J: TRBJ2-3
DNA: TGTGCCAGCAGCTTCCAAGCGGGGGGGCCCACAGATACGCAGTATTTT
CDR3: CASSFQAGGPTDTQYF

V: TRBV7-2
size: -
D: TRBD1
J: TRBJ1-2
DNA: TGTGCCAGCAGCTCGACAGGGAACGAGGACTATGGCTACACCTTC
CDR3: CASSSTGNEDYGYTF

V: TRBV5-1
size: -
D: TRBD1
J: TRBJ2-7
DNA: TGCGCCAGCAGCTACGGGACAGGGACGTACGAGCAGTACTTC
CDR3: CASSYGTGTYEQYF

V: TRBV24-1
size: -
D: TRBD2
J: TRBJ2-1
DNA: TGTGCCACCAGTGAGCCGACTAGCGGGGGGGCCCCCGATGAGCAGTTCTTC
CDR3: CATSEPTSGGAPDEQFF

V: TRBV19
size: -
D: -
J: TRBJ1-2
DNA: TGTGCCAGTAGTATTCAACAGGGTAACTATGGCTACACCTTC
CDR3: CASSIQQGNYGYTF

V: TRBV12-5
size: once
D: -
J: TRBJ1-1
DNA: TGTGCTAGTGGTTTGGTACCCCCGACAGTGAACACTGAAGCTTTCTTT
CDR3: CASGLVPPTVNTEAFF

V: TRBV7-3
size: -
D: -
J: TRBJ1-2
DNA: TGTGCCAGCAGCCCGTCCACAGGAAAAGGCTACACCTTC
CDR3: CASSPSTGKGYTF

V: TRBV7-2
size: -
D: -
J: TRBJ2-1
DNA: TGTGCCAGCAGCGACAGTCCCAATGAGCAGTTCTTC
CDR3: CASSDSPNEQFF

V: TRBV10-3
size: -
D: -
J: TRBJ2-5
DNA: TGTGCCATCAGTGGGCTCACGGGGGAAGAGACCCAGTACTTC
CDR3: CAISGLTGEETQYF

V: TRBV4-2
size: few
D: -
J: TRBJ2-6
DNA: TGTGCCAGCAGCCAAGTGGAGGGGGCCAACGTCCTGACTTTC
CDR3: CASSQVEGANVLTF

V: TRBV19
size: -
D: -
J: TRBJ2-7
DNA: TGTGCCAGTAGTATACAGGGGATTCCGAACGAGCAGTACTTC
CDR3: CASSIQGIPNEQYF

V: TRBV7-8
size: -
D: -
J: TRBJ1-1
DNA: TGTGCCAGCAGATTACAGGGTAGTGGCACTGAAGCTTTCTTT
CDR3: CASRLQGSGTEAFF

V: TRBV10-2
size: -
D: -
J: TRBJ2-5
DNA: TGCGCCAGCAGTAGGGCCGGGGGTGACGAGACCCAGTACTTC
CDR3: CASSRAGGDETQYF

V: TRBV18
size: few
D: -
J: TRBJ2-6
DNA: TGTGCCAGCTCACCACCGAGCTCTGGGGCCAACGTCCTGACTTTC
CDR3: CASSPPSSGANVLTF

V: TRBV2
size: -
D: TRBD2
J: TRBJ2-7
DNA: TGTGCCAGCTCGGGACTAGCGGGAACCTACGAGCAGTACTTC
CDR3: CASSGLAGTYEQYF

V: TRBV7-7
size: -
D: -
J: TRBJ1-1
DNA: TGTGCCAGCAGCTTATCGCGGCACACTGAAGCTTTCTTT
CDR3: CASSLSRHTEAFF